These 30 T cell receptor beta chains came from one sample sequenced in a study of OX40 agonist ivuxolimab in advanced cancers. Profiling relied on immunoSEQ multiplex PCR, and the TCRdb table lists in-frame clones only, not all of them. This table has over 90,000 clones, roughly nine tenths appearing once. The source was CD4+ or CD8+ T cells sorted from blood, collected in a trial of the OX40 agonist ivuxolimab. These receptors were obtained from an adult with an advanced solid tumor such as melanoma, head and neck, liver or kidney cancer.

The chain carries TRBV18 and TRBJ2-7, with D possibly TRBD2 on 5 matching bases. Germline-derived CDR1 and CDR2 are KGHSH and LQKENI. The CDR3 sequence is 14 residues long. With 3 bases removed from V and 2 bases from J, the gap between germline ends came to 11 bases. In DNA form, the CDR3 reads TGTGCCAGCTCACCGGGAGATGGCCCCTACGAGCAGTACTTC. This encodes CASSPGDGPYEQYF.

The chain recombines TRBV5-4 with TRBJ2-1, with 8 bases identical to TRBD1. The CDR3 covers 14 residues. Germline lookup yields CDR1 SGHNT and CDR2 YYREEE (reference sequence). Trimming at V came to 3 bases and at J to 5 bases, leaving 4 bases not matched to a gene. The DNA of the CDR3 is TGTGCCAGCAGCTACGCGGACAGGGACAATGAGCAGTTCTTC. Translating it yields CASSYADRDNEQFF.

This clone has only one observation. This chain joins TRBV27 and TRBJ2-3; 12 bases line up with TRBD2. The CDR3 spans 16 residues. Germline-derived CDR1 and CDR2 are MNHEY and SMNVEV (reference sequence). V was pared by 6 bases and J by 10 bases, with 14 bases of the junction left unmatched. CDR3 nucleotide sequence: TGTGCCAGCAGCCAATACTCTAGCGGGGGGGTGGTCTCGCAGTATTTT. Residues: CASSQYSSGGVVSQYF.

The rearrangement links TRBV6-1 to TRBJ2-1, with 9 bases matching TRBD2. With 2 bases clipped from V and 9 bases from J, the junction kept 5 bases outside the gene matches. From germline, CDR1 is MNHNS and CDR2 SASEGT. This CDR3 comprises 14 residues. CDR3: CASSEFLAGVEQFF. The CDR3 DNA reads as TGTGCCAGCAGTGAATTTTTAGCGGGGGTTGAGCAGTTCTTC.

CDR3 DNA sequence: TGTGCCAGCAGTGAATGGGGGGGAGCGGGGAACAATGAGCAGTTCTTC. This sequence encodes CASSEWGGAGNNEQFF. The V call is TRBV2, the J call TRBJ2-1; 7 nucleotides agree with TRBD2. The germline V gene encodes CDR1 SNHLY and CDR2 FYNNEI. The length of the CDR3 is 16 residues. The V segment lost 2 bases and the J segment 5 bases; nucleotides outside the gene matches: 9.

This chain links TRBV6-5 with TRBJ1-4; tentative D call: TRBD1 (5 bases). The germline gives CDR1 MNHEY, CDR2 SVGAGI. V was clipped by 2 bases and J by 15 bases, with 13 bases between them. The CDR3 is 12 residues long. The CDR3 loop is CASSYPGGGLFF. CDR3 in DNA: TGTGCCAGCAGTTACCCCGGGGGGGGATTGTTTTTT.

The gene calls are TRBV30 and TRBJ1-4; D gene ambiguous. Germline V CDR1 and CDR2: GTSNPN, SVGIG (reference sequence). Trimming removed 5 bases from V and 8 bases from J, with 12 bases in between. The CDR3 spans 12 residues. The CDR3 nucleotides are TGTGCCTGGGGGCCAGGAGGAGAAAAACTGTTTTTT. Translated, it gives CAWGPGGEKLFF.

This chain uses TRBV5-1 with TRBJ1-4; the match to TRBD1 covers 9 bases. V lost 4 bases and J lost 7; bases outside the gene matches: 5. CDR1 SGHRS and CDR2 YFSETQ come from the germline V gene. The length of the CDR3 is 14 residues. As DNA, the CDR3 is TGCGCCAGCAGCCAGGGACAGGGCCGTGAAAAACTGTTTTTT. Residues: CASSQGQGREKLFF.

Here the CDR3 DNA reads TGTGCCAGCAGGACAGGGAATCAGCCCCAGCATTTT. It is translated as CASRTGNQPQHF. The chain has TRBV27 and TRBJ1-5, with 7 bases aligning to TRBD1. V shed 6 bases, J shed 4 bases, and the junction held 0 bases outside the gene matches. The CDR3 consists of 12 residues. Germline V gene lookup returns CDR1 MNHEY and CDR2 SMNVEV (reference sequence).

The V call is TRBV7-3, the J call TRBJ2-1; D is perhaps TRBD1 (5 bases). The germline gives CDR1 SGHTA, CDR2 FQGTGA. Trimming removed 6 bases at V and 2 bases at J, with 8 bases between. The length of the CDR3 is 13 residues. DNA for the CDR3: TGTGCCAGCAGTTGGACACCCTACAATGAGCAGTTCTTC. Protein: CASSWTPYNEQFF.

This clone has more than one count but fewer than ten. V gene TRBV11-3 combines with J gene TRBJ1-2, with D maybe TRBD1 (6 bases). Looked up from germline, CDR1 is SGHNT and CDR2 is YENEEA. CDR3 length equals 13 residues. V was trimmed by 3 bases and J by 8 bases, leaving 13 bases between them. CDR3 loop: CASSFTGSGGYTF. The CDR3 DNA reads TGTGCCAGCAGCTTTACAGGGAGCGGCGGCTACACCTTC.

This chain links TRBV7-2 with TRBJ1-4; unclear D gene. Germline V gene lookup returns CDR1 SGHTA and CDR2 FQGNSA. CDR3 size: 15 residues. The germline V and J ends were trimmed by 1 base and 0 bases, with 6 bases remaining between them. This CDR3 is CASSLEGATNEKLFF. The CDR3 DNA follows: TGTGCCAGCAGCTTAGAAGGTGCAACTAATGAAAAACTGTTTTTT. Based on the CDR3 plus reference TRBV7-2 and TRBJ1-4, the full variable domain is GAGVSQSPSNKVTEKGKDVELRCDPISGHTALYWYRQSLGQGLEFLIYFQGNSAPDKSGLPSDRFSAERTGGSVSTLTIQRTQQEDSAVYLCASSLEGATNEKLFFGSGTQLSVL.

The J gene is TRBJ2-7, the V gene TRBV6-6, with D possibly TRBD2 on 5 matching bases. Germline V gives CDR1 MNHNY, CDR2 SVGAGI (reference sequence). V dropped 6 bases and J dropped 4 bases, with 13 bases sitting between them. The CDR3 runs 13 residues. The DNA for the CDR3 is TGTGCCAGCAGCGGGATCGGATCATACGAGCAGTACTTC. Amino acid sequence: CASSGIGSYEQYF.

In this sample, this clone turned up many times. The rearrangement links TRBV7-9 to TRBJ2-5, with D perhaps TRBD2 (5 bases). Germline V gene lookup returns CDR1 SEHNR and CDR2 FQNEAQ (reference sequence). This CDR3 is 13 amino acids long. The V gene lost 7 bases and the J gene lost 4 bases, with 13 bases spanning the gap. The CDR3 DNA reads TGTGCCAGCATCCCCCCGGGGTCAGAGACCCAGTACTTC. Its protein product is CASIPPGSETQYF.

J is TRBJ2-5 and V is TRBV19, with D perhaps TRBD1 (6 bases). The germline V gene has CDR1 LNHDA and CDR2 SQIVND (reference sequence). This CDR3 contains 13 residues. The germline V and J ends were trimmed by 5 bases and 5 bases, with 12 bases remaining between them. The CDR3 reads CASSRDNQETQYF. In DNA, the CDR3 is TGTGCCAGTAGTCGGGACAATCAGGAGACCCAGTACTTC.

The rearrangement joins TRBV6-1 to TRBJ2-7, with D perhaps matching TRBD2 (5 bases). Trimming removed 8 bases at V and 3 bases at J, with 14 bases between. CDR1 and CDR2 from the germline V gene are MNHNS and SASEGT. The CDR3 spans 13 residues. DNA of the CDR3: TGTGCCAGCTCCCTGCGGGTGAACTACGAGCAGTACTTC. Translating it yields CASSLRVNYEQYF.

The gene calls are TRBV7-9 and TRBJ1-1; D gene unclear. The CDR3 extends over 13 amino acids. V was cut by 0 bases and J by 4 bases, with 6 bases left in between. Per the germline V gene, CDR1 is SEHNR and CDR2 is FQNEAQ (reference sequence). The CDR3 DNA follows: TGTGCCAGCAGCTTAGCCTCGGGCACTGAAGCTTTCTTT. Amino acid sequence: CASSLASGTEAFF.

The CDR3, as DNA: TGTGCCATCAAGGGGGACGGGACCTCCGGGGAGACCCAGTACTTC. Protein sequence: CAIKGDGTSGETQYF. J is TRBJ2-5 and V is TRBV10-3, with D perhaps TRBD1 (6 bases). V was trimmed by 7 bases and J by 5 bases, leaving 20 bases between them. The CDR3 has 15 amino acids. Germline CDR1 is ENHRY and CDR2 is SYGVKD.

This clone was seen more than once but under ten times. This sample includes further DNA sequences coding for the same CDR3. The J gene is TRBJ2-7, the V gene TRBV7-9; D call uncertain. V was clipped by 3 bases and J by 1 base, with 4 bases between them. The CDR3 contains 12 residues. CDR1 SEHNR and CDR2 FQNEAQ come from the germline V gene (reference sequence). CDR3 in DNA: TGTGCCAGCAGCTTCGGGTCCTACGAGCAGTACTTC. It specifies CASSFGSYEQYF.

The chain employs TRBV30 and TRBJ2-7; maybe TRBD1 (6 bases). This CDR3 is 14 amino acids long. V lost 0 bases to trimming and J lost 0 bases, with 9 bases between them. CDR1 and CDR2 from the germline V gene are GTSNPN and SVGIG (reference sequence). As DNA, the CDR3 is TGTGCCTGGAGTGTGAAAGGGGGCTCCTACGAGCAGTACTTC. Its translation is CAWSVKGGSYEQYF.

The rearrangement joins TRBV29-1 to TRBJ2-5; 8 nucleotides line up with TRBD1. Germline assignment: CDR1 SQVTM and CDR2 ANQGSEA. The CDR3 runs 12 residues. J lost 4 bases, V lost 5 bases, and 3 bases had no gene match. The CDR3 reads CSVRTGGETQYF. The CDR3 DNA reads TGCAGCGTTCGAACAGGGGGAGAGACCCAGTACTTC.

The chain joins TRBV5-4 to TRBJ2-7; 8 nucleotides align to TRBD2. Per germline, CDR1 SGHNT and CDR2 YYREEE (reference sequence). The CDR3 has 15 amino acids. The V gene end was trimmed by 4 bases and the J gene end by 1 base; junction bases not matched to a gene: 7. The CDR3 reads CASSRDPGGSYEQYF. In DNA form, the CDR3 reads TGTGCCAGCAGCCGCGATCCGGGAGGGTCCTACGAGCAGTACTTC. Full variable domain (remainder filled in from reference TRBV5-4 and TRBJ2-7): ETGVTQSPTHLIKTRGQQVTLRCSSQSGHNTVSWYQQALGQGPQFIFQYYREEENGRGNFPPRFSGLQFPNYSSELNVNALELDDSALYLCASSRDPGGSYEQYFGPGTRLTVT.

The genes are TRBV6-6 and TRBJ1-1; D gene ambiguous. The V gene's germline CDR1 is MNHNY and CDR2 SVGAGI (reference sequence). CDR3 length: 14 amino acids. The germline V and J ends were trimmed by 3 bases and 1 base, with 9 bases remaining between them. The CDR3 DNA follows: TGTGCCAGCAGTTATCGACGGCAGAACACTGAAGCTTTCTTT. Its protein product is CASSYRRQNTEAFF.

DNA of the CDR3: TGTGCCTGGACCGGGACAGGGGGCTCACCCCTCCACTTT. It translates to CAWTGTGGSPLHF. This chain connects TRBV30 to TRBJ1-6, with TRBD1 matching over 12 bases. The germline V gene encodes CDR1 GTSNPN and CDR2 SVGIG (reference sequence). The ends lost 4 bases at V and 10 bases at J; junction bases unmatched: 2. The CDR3 is 13 residues long.

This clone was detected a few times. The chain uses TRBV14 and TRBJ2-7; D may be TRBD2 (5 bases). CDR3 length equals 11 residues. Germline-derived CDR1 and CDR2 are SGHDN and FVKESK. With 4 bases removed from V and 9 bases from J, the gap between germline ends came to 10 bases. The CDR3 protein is CASSRGWGQYF. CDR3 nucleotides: TGTGCCAGCAGCCGCGGGTGGGGGCAGTACTTC.

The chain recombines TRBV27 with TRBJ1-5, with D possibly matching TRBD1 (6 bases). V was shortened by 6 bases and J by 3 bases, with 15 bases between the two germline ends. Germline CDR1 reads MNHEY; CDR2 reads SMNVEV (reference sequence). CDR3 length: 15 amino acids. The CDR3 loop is CASSRGQSINQPQHF. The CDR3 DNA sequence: TGTGCCAGCAGCCGCGGACAGTCAATCAATCAGCCCCAGCATTTT.

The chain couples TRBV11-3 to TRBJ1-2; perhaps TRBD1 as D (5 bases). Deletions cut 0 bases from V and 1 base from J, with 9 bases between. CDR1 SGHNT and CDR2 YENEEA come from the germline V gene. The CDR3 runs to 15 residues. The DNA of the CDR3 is TGTGCCAGCAGCTTAGATGGGGACCGTAACTATGGCTACACCTTC. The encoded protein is CASSLDGDRNYGYTF.

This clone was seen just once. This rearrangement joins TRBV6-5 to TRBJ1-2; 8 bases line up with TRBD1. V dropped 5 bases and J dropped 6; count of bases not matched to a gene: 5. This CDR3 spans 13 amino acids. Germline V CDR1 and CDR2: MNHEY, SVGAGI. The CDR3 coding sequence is TGTGCCAGCAGTCCCGGACAGGGCGATGGCTACACCTTC. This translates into CASSPGQGDGYTF.

CDR3 sequence (DNA): TGTGCCTGGAGCCTCAAACAGGGATTTAGCAATCAGCCCCAGCATTTT. It specifies CAWSLKQGFSNQPQHF. The V gene is TRBV30, the J gene TRBJ1-5; TRBD1 is a possible D gene (6 bases). This CDR3 is 16 amino acids long. The ends were cut back, 3 bases at V and 0 bases at J, with 15 bases in the middle. CDR1 is GTSNPN and CDR2 is SVGIG in the germline V gene (reference sequence).

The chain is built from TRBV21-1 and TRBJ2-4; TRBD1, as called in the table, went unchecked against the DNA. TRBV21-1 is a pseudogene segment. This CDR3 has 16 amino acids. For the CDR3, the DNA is TGTGCCAGCAGCGAGGGACAGGGCCATGCCAAAAACATTCAGTACTTC. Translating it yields CASSEGQGHAKNIQYF.